A single sample gave rise to the 8 T cell receptor beta chains below, sequenced in a study of T-cell reconstitution after alpha-beta-depleted transplantation in children. Broader study findings: The origin of alpha-beta T cells about two months after transplant was reportedly several hundred expanded graft clones.

No antigen has been identified for these receptors. Unique molecular identifiers were used to barcode this TCRbeta library. TCRdb redid the calling of the PCR reads with MiXCR, one entry per CDR3 protein. Among about 31,000 distinct CDR3 sequences listed, roughly 6.7% were seen once. The specimen was peripheral blood, collected 60 days after TCRalphabeta/CD19-depleted stem cell transplant. These receptors were collected from a child in the first two years of life who had a stem cell transplant for acute myeloid leukemia, so the T cells may come from the graft donor.

Worth noting for this clonotype: A much bigger clone sits one base away, suggesting this may be a read error. J is TRBJ2-4 and V is TRBV6-2 or TRBV6-3; perhaps TRBD2 as D (6 bases). The CDR3 is 15 amino acids. Trimming shortened V by 8 bases and J by 8 bases, and 22 bases separated the two germline ends. Per germline, CDR1 MNHEY and CDR2 SVGEGT. The CDR3 sequence: CASCMWGLGGDIQYF. The CDR3 nucleotides are TGTGCCAGCTGCATGTGGGGCCTCGGAGGGGACATTCAGTACTTC.

This clonotype was detected many times. DNA for the CDR3: TGTGCCAGCAGCAAGGGACTAGCGGTCTCCTACGAGCAGTACTTC. Protein: CASSKGLAVSYEQYF. This sequence joins TRBV21-1 and TRBJ2-7; the table gives TRBD2 as D, unverified against the DNA. TRBV21-1 is given as a pseudogene. The CDR3 runs to 15 residues.

This clonotype occurred many times. This sequence joins TRBV12-3 or TRBV12-4 and TRBJ1-4; no reliable D call. The CDR3 loop spans 15 amino acids. V lost 6 bases and J 0 bases, leaving 11 bases between the germline ends. CDR3 DNA: TGTGCCAGCAGCCCCCGACACCCAACTAATGAAAAACTGTTTTTT. This translates into CASSPRHPTNEKLFF.

This clonotype appeared many times. The chain links TRBV3-1 to TRBJ2-7; 9 positions agree with TRBD2. J was trimmed by 5 bases and V by 0 bases; bases with no gene match: 8. The CDR3 loop spans 16 amino acids. Germline CDR1 is LGHDT and CDR2 is YNNKEL (reference sequence). This CDR3 reads CASSQDLSGREDEQYF. In nucleotides, the CDR3 is TGTGCCAGCAGCCAAGATCTTAGCGGGAGAGAGGACGAGCAGTACTTC.

This clonotype was seen many times. V is TRBV28 and J is TRBJ1-4; the match to TRBD1 covers 8 bases. The CDR3 consists of 14 residues. CDR1 and CDR2 from the germline V gene are MDHEN and SYDVKM. V shed 9 bases and J 8 bases; nucleotides not matched to a gene: 11. The CDR3 region has the DNA TGTGCCAGGACAGAAAAACGGACAGGGGAAAAACTGTTTTTT. Residues: CARTEKRTGEKLFF.

This clonotype was seen ten or more times. The chain joins TRBV7-2 to TRBJ2-3; D could derive from TRBD1 or TRBD2 (6 bases each). CDR3 length equals 13 residues. V was cut by 10 bases and J by 5 bases, with 16 bases left in between. Germline CDR1 and CDR2: SGHTA and FQGNSA. CDR3 sequence reads: CANNGGRGDTQYF. The CDR3 bases are TGTGCCAACAACGGGGGCCGAGGAGATACGCAGTATTTT.

This clonotype was counted at least ten times. The V and J genes are TRBV29-1 and TRBJ2-3, with TRBD1 matching 10 bases. Per germline, CDR1 SQVTM and CDR2 ANQGSEA. The J segment lost 6 bases and the V segment lost 6 bases, leaving 3 bases of the junction unmatched. The length of the CDR3 is 12 residues. The CDR3 is CSVDRGEDTQYF. CDR3 DNA sequence: TGCAGCGTGGACAGGGGGGAGGATACGCAGTATTTT.

This clonotype was seen many times. V gene TRBV12-5 combines with J gene TRBJ2-7; D possibly corresponds to TRBD1 (5 bases). V lost 1 base and J 2 bases, leaving 21 bases between the germline ends. The V gene's germline CDR1 is LGHNT and CDR2 FRNRAP. The CDR3 consists of 18 residues. The CDR3 DNA sequence: TGTGCTAGTGGTTTGGGATCAATGGAAGGGGAAGAGACCTACGAGCAGTACTTC. Its protein product is CASGLGSMEGEETYEQYF.